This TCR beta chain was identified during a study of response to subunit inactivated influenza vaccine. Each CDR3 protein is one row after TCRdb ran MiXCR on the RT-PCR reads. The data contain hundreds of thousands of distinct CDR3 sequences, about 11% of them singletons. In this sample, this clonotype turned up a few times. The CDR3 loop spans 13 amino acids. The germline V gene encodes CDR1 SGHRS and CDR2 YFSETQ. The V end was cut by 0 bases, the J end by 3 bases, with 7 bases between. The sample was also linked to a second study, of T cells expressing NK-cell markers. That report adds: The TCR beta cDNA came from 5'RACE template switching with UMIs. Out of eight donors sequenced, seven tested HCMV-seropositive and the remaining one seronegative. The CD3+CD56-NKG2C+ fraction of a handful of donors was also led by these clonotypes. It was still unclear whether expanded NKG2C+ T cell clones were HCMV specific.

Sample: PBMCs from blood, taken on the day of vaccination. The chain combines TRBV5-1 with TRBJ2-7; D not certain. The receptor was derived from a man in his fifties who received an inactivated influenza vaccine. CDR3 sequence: CASSLGIDYEQYF. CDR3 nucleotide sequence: TGCGCCAGCAGCTTGGGGATCGACTACGAGCAGTACTTC.